The clone carrying this T cell receptor beta chain was seen a few times. In TCRdb, the RT-PCR reads were re-called with MiXCR into one record per CDR3 protein. The table has approximately 720,000 distinct CDR3 sequences, approximately 14% seen once. This CDR3 spans 13 amino acids. Trimming took 5 bases from V and 6 from J, leaving 14 bases between them. From germline, CDR1 is MNHEY and CDR2 SVGAGI. This clonotype was sampled from a female donor in good health, serving as a healthy control. Sequenced sample: memory CD4+ T cells from blood. The chain joins TRBV6-5 to TRBJ2-7; D unclear. Written as DNA, the CDR3 is TGTGCCAGCAGTCCTCGACCGACCGCCGAGCAGTACTTC. Protein sequence: CASSPRPTAEQYF.